The 19 T cell receptor beta chains presented below share a single source sample, sequenced in a study of a mutant IDH1 vaccine in newly diagnosed glioma (dated by TCRdb to about 2021). These receptors' antigens are unknown. The library came from the immunoSEQ multiplex PCR assay. Here the immuneACCESS table is served through TCRdb, limited to in-frame sequences with V and J called. Missing clones are a known gap in these copies; in checked studies unresolved V genes cover under half, and the rest lacks a known reason. In this sample the table shows some 29,000 clones, roughly 90% of which occur a single time. Under 4% of the sample goes to the ten largest clones. This sample's time point label indicates: week 5, during vaccination. Every vaccine dose consisted of 300 ug of a 20-mer mutant IDH1 peptide in Montanide, administered subcutaneously together with topical imiquimod. This specimen consisted of peripheral blood mononuclear cells (PBMCs), obtained from a glioma patient whose treatment included an IDH1 peptide vaccine. These receptors all stem from a woman in her 40s with glioma. Some clones in this sample may be carry-over from other donors' samples.

The chain combines TRBV28 with TRBJ2-5, with D unclear. CDR3 length equals 13 residues. V dropped 2 bases and J dropped 6 bases, with 10 bases sitting between them. Germline V gene sequence: CDR1 MDHEN, CDR2 SYDVKM. CDR3 sequence (DNA): TGTGCCAGCAGTTTACTAGGTAGGAAGACCCAGTACTTC. Translated: CASSLLGRKTQYF.

The gene calls are TRBV5-4 and TRBJ1-1; D is possibly TRBD1 (5 bases). The germline CDR1 and CDR2 sequences are SGHNT and YYREEE (reference sequence). Trimming shortened V by 0 bases and J by 4 bases, and 16 bases separated the two germline ends. CDR3 length: 16 amino acids. The CDR3 loop reads CASSLGSRQGGTEAFF. In nucleotides, the CDR3 is TGTGCCAGCAGCTTGGGATCTAGGCAGGGCGGCACTGAAGCTTTCTTT.

The chain combines TRBV10-3 with TRBJ2-7, with 11 bases aligning to TRBD2. Losses at the gene ends were 4 bases for V and 2 bases for J; bases not matched to a gene: 7. CDR1 and CDR2 from the germline V gene are ENHRY and SYGVKD. CDR3 length: 16 amino acids. The CDR3 protein is CAISGGTSGSAYEQYF. CDR3 in DNA: TGTGCCATCAGTGGGGGGACTAGCGGATCCGCCTACGAGCAGTACTTC.

This clone was detected only a few times. The chain carries TRBV4-2 and TRBJ2-2, with no clear D. Germline V CDR1 and CDR2: LGHNA, YNFKEQ. The CDR3 has 13 amino acids. Trimming removed 0 bases from V and 9 bases from J, with 8 bases in between. This CDR3 reads CASSQEPGRELFF. The DNA of the CDR3 is TGTGCCAGCAGCCAAGAGCCAGGAAGGGAGCTGTTTTTT.

The chain couples TRBV19 to TRBJ2-2, with D unclear. The CDR3 runs to 12 residues. Germline V gives CDR1 LNHDA, CDR2 SQIVND (reference sequence). The V end was cut by 6 bases, the J end by 3 bases, with 5 bases between. CDR3 residues: CASRVYTGELFF. The CDR3 DNA reads as TGTGCCAGTAGGGTGTACACCGGGGAGCTGTTTTTT.

V is TRBV7-9 and J is TRBJ1-1, with unresolved D. V dropped 0 bases and J dropped 10 bases, with 15 bases sitting between them. This CDR3 has 14 residues. CDR1 and CDR2 (germline): SEHNR, FQNEAQ (reference sequence). CDR3 DNA sequence: TGTGCCAGCAGCTTAGCAAGCAGTTCATTTGGAGCTTTCTTT. This gives the protein CASSLASSSFGAFF.

V gene TRBV7-3 combines with J gene TRBJ2-6; perhaps TRBD1 as D (6 bases). Germline V gene data show CDR1 as SGHTA and CDR2 as FQGTGA. The CDR3 is 15 residues long. V shed 3 bases and J shed 2 bases, with 8 bases lying between them. The CDR3 spells CASSLGAPGANVLTF. DNA for the CDR3: TGTGCCAGCAGCTTGGGGGCCCCTGGGGCCAACGTCCTGACTTTC.

CDR3 DNA sequence: TGTGCCATCAGTGAGGGCAGAACCATTGCAACTAATGAAAAACTGTTTTTT. It translates to CAISEGRTIATNEKLFF. The chain employs TRBV10-3 and TRBJ1-4; D not certain. Deletions cut 2 bases from V and 0 bases from J, with 13 bases between. The CDR3 is 17 residues long. Germline lookup yields CDR1 ENHRY and CDR2 SYGVKD.

CDR3 sequence: CASTQGGRKYEQYF. In DNA form, the CDR3 reads TGTGCCAGCACCCAAGGGGGACGGAAATACGAGCAGTACTTC. The V and J genes are TRBV7-8 and TRBJ2-7; tentatively, D is TRBD1 (6 bases). CDR3 length: 14 residues. Germline-derived CDR1 and CDR2 are SGHVS and FQNEAQ. Trimming removed 7 bases at V and 4 bases at J, with 17 bases between.

This clone has only a few counts. This rearrangement joins TRBV9 to TRBJ1-2; D not certain. The CDR3 is 12 amino acids. V lost 7 bases, J lost 8 bases, and 15 bases lay in between. Germline values: CDR1 SGDLS, CDR2 YYNGEE. CDR3 region: CASYAPGGGYTF. CDR3 coding DNA: TGTGCCAGCTACGCCCCAGGTGGGGGCTACACCTTC.

The gene calls are TRBV28 and TRBJ2-7; no reliable D call. V dropped 3 bases and J dropped 7 bases, with 7 bases sitting between them. Germline lookup yields CDR1 MDHEN and CDR2 SYDVKM. The CDR3 consists of 11 residues. The CDR3, as DNA: TGTGCCAGCAGTTTGATGGGGGAGCAGTACTTC. Protein product: CASSLMGEQYF.

V gene TRBV5-1 combines with J gene TRBJ1-3, with no clear D. Trimming removed 7 bases at V and 2 bases at J, with 13 bases between. Germline assignment: CDR1 SGHRS and CDR2 YFSETQ. CDR3 length: 14 residues. CDR3 region: CASAPQVAGNTIYF. For the CDR3, the DNA is TGCGCCAGCGCCCCACAAGTAGCTGGAAACACCATATATTTT.

The V and J genes are TRBV7-9 and TRBJ2-7; 8 bases match TRBD1. The germline CDR1 and CDR2 sequences are SEHNR and FQNEAQ (reference sequence). The V segment lost 1 base and the J segment 1 base; nucleotides outside the gene matches: 3. The CDR3 sequence is 15 residues long. The CDR3 DNA reads TGTGCCAGCAGCTTAGGACAGGGGAGATCCTACGAGCAGTACTTC. Protein sequence: CASSLGQGRSYEQYF.

This clone was seen only a few times. This chain uses TRBV28 with TRBJ2-3; D not resolved. Germline V lookup: CDR1 MDHEN, CDR2 SYDVKM. The V end lost 5 bases, the J end lost 2 bases, and 20 bases lay between the germline ends. The CDR3 is 17 residues long. CDR3 sequence reads: CASSTPYDLTHTDTQYF. CDR3 DNA: TGTGCCAGCAGTACACCATACGATCTGACACACACAGATACGCAGTATTTT. Looking up the rest from reference TRBV28 and TRBJ2-3 gives the full variable domain: DVKVTQSSRYLVKRTGEKVFLECVQDMDHENMFWYRQDPGLGLRLIYFSYDVKMKEKGDIPEGYSVSREKKERFSLILESASTNQTSMYLCASSTPYDLTHTDTQYFGPGTRLTVL.

This clone was counted only a few times. CDR3 residues: CASNQYRGPNYGYTF. CDR3 DNA: TGTGCCAGCAACCAGTACAGGGGCCCTAACTATGGCTACACCTTC. V and J are TRBV5-6 and TRBJ1-2; 7 nucleotides agree with TRBD1. The CDR3 loop spans 15 amino acids. V dropped 6 bases and J dropped 0; count of bases not matched to a gene: 8. Germline V CDR1 and CDR2: SGHDT, YYEEEE.

This chain joins TRBV10-3 and TRBJ2-5; possibly TRBD1 for D (6 bases). The CDR3 has 15 amino acids. Trimming removed 0 bases at V and 4 bases at J, with 12 bases between. Germline V gives CDR1 ENHRY, CDR2 SYGVKD. The CDR3 sequence is CAISESLGAGETQYF. CDR3 nucleotide sequence: TGTGCCATCAGTGAGTCGCTGGGGGCAGGAGAGACCCAGTACTTC.

This clone has only one observation. This sequence joins TRBV4-3 and TRBJ1-1; unclear D gene. Trimming pared 2 bases from V and 5 bases from J, leaving 15 bases between. The length of the CDR3 is 15 residues. Germline V gene sequence: CDR1 LGHNA, CDR2 YSLEER. CDR3 nucleotide sequence: TGCGCCAGCAGCCAAAGGATAGCCTCGAGGACTGAAGCTTTCTTT. Translation gives CASSQRIASRTEAFF.

The rearrangement links TRBV11-1 to TRBJ2-4, with a tentative D call TRBD2 (5 bases). The V end lost 1 base, the J end lost 7 bases, and 11 bases lay between the germline ends. CDR1 SGHAT and CDR2 FQDESV come from the germline V gene (reference sequence). The CDR3 is 14 residues long. This CDR3 is CASSLDGERNIQYF. DNA for the CDR3: TGTGCCAGCAGCTTAGATGGGGAGCGGAACATTCAGTACTTC.

The V gene is TRBV7-2, the J gene TRBJ1-6; no clear D gene. The V gene's germline CDR1 is SGHTA and CDR2 FQGNSA. The CDR3 loop spans 13 amino acids. V lost 4 bases and J lost 10, with 11 bases in between. The CDR3 region has the DNA TGTGCCAGCAGCTCCCAAGGAGGGTCACCCCTCCACTTT. It translates to CASSSQGGSPLHF.